These T cell receptor beta chains were read from a single sample in a study of cytomegalovirus exposure and HLA in healthy donors. TCRdb's table, derived via immunoSEQ multiplex PCR, lists solely in-frame clones and lacks some. Here the sample spans around 200,000 clones, about 89% being singletons. The sequenced sample was PBMCs. The receptors were sampled from a woman between 18 and 30 years old in good health and CMV-seronegative. Each CDR3 is given with its conserved first and last residue. A D gene is named only where the DNA matches it firmly. Clone size is not always given. Where it is, it says once, few, many or a class for expanded clones.

>-|TRBV15|TRBJ2-5|-
CATSRDLGGQETQYF
TGTGCCACCAGCAGAGATCTAGGCGGGCAAGAGACCCAGTACTTC
>-|TRBV19|TRBJ1-4|-
CASSFRDRLNEKLFF
TGTGCCAGTAGTTTCCGAGACAGGCTCAATGAAAAACTGTTTTTT
>-|TRBV5-5|TRBJ2-7|-
CASSLFQAHSYEQYF
TGTGCCAGCAGCTTGTTTCAGGCCCACTCCTACGAGCAGTACTTC
>-|TRBV7-2|TRBJ1-2|-
CASSYQGGLGGYTF
TGTGCCAGCAGCTATCAGGGAGGACTGGGGGGCTACACCTTC
>-|TRBV7-6|TRBJ2-2|TRBD2
CASSSREAGAGELFF
TGTGCCAGCAGTTCCCGGGAGGCGGGGGCCGGGGAGCTGTTTTTT
>once|TRBV5-4|TRBJ2-1|-
CASSLGVLVTESYNEQFF
TGTGCCAGCAGCTTGGGAGTATTGGTCACCGAATCCTACAATGAGCAGTTCTTC
>-|TRBV5-1|TRBJ1-2|TRBD1
CASRWGTGTENFYGYTF
TGCGCCAGCCGATGGGGGACCGGGACAGAGAATTTCTATGGCTACACCTTC
>-|TRBV5-3|TRBJ2-3|TRBD2
CARSVPGLAGGEADTQYF
TGTGCCAGAAGCGTTCCGGGACTAGCGGGGGGTGAAGCAGATACGCAGTATTTT
>-|TRBV27|TRBJ2-1|-
CASSFGYEQFF
TGTGCCAGCAGTTTTGGCTATGAGCAGTTCTTC
>-|TRBV6-5|TRBJ1-1|-
CASCWGGGNTEAFF
TGTGCCAGCTGTTGGGGGGGCGGGAACACTGAAGCTTTCTTT
>-|TRBV2|TRBJ2-3|-
CASSETSASTDTQYF
TGTGCCAGCAGCGAAACATCCGCTAGCACAGATACGCAGTATTTT
>-|TRBV19|TRBJ1-2|-
CASTPDPQRGYGYTF
TGTGCCAGTACCCCGGACCCTCAACGGGGCTATGGCTACACCTTC
>-|TRBV7-9|TRBJ2-1|-
CASSLEVPSRAYNEQFF
TGTGCCAGCAGCTTAGAGGTTCCTAGCCGAGCCTACAATGAGCAGTTCTTC
>-|TRBV5-4|TRBJ1-6|-
CASSRGGGSPLHF
TGTGCCAGCAGCCGCGGGGGAGGTTCACCCCTCCACTTT
>-|TRBV5-1|TRBJ1-2|-
CASSLIGDGYTF
TGCGCCAGCAGCTTGATCGGGGATGGCTACACCTTC
>-|TRBV5-1|TRBJ2-5|TRBD2
CASSISGGLVEQYF
TGCGCCAGCAGCATTAGCGGGGGGCTCGTAGAGCAGTACTTC
>-|TRBV5-1|TRBJ1-3|TRBD1
CASSSGTVLGNTIYF
TGCGCCAGCAGCTCCGGGACAGTCTTGGGAAACACCATATATTTT
>-|TRBV5-1|TRBJ2-1|TRBD2
CASSSGTTYNEQFF
TGCGCCAGCAGCTCCGGGACTACCTACAATGAGCAGTTCTTC
>-|TRBV27|TRBJ2-1|TRBD2
CASSLGSAGLAGVNEQFF
TGTGCCAGCAGTTTGGGATCGGCGGGACTAGCGGGAGTGAATGAGCAGTTCTTC
>-|TRBV5-1|TRBJ2-7|TRBD2
CASSREAGSYEQYF
TGCGCCAGCAGCAGGGAAGCGGGATCCTACGAGCAGTACTTC
>-|TRBV6-5|TRBJ2-5|-
CASSYSITVQETQYF
TGTGCCAGCAGTTACTCGATTACAGTCCAAGAGACCCAGTACTTC
>-|TRBV18|TRBJ1-5|-
CASSLFQGMGQPQHF
TGTGCCAGCTCGTTATTTCAGGGTATGGGTCAGCCCCAGCATTTT
>-|TRBV11-3|TRBJ2-5|TRBD2
CASSIIAGGETQYF
TGTGCCAGCAGCATTATAGCGGGAGGCGAGACCCAGTACTTC
>-|TRBV29-1|TRBJ2-1|-
CSSRAGSSYNEQFF
TGCAGCTCCCGGGCGGGATCCTCCTACAATGAGCAGTTCTTC
>-|TRBV27|TRBJ2-2|TRBD2
CASSSRTGGTGELFF
TGTGCCAGCAGTTCCCGGACGGGGGGGACCGGGGAGCTGTTTTTT
>-|TRBV7-9|TRBJ1-1|-
CASRPWRTTEAFF
TGTGCCAGCAGGCCTTGGAGAACCACTGAAGCTTTCTTT
>-|TRBV19|TRBJ2-1|TRBD2
CASSILGTRMHEQFF
TGTGCCAGTAGTATTCTGGGGACTAGAATGCATGAGCAGTTCTTC